Below, 18 T cell receptor beta chains from the same sample are listed, as sequenced in a study of T-cell reconstitution after alpha-beta-depleted transplantation in children. For TCRbeta, the library was prepared with unique molecular identifiers. TCRdb redid the calling of the PCR reads with MiXCR, one entry per CDR3 protein. Altogether some 500,000 distinct CDR3 sequences are present, about 16% being singletons, with the ten largest covering 2.5% to 3.5%. Sequencing was performed on PBMCs from the stem cell graft donor, taken from the stem cell graft. The receptors were gathered from a human donor who donated a stem cell graft to a child with acute lymphoblastic leukemia.

In its sample, this clonotype was seen many times. This chain links TRBV5-1 with TRBJ2-3, with D hard to call. CDR3 size: 13 residues. The V gene lost 0 bases and the J gene lost 2 bases, with 4 bases spanning the gap. Germline CDR1 reads SGHRS; CDR2 reads YFSETQ. The CDR3 sequence is CASSLGHTDTQYF. Here the CDR3 DNA reads TGCGCCAGCAGCTTGGGACACACAGATACGCAGTATTTT. Drawing the rest from reference TRBV5-1 and TRBJ2-3, the complete variable domain is KAGVTQTPRYLIKTRGQQVTLSCSPISGHRSVSWYQQTPGQGLQFLFEYFSETQRNKGNFPGRFSGRQFSNSRSEMNVSTLELGDSALYLCASSLGHTDTQYFGPGTRLTVL.

The chain couples TRBV5-5 to TRBJ2-1; 11 positions agree with TRBD2. CDR1 is SGHKS and CDR2 is YYEKEE in the germline V gene (reference sequence). J lost 7 bases, V lost 5 bases, and 17 bases had no gene match. CDR3 length: 18 residues. This CDR3 is CASSTMLPGLAVFNEQFF. DNA for the CDR3: TGTGCCAGCAGTACCATGCTCCCGGGACTAGCGGTCTTTAATGAGCAGTTCTTC.

This chain links TRBV27 with TRBJ1-2; D remains ambiguous. CDR3 length: 9 residues. Trimming removed 7 bases from V and 6 bases from J, with 3 bases in between. Germline V gene data show CDR1 as MNHEY and CDR2 as SMNVEV (reference sequence). As DNA, the CDR3 is TGTGCCAGCATGGATGGCTACACCTTC. Its protein is CASMDGYTF.

This clonotype appeared a few times. The chain joins TRBV7-8 to TRBJ1-2; TRBD1 matches at 8 bases. The V gene end was trimmed by 4 bases and the J gene end by 7 bases; junction bases not matched to a gene: 11. The CDR3 is 15 residues long. Per the germline V gene, CDR1 is SGHVS and CDR2 is FQNEAQ. CDR3 coding DNA: TGTGCCAGCAGCTCACGGACAGGGAACGGTATTGGCTACACCTTC. The encoded protein is CASSSRTGNGIGYTF.

This clonotype was seen more than once but under ten times. The genes are TRBV12-3 or TRBV12-4 and TRBJ1-5; maybe TRBD1 (6 bases). The CDR3 has 17 residues. The germline V and J ends were trimmed by 6 bases and 0 bases, with 18 bases remaining between them. CDR3 loop: CASSGTRGLHSNQPQHF. The CDR3 DNA follows: TGTGCCAGCAGCGGGACAAGGGGCCTTCATAGCAATCAGCCCCAGCATTTT.

V usage is TRBV6-1 and J usage is TRBJ1-1; D is ambiguous. Germline loops: CDR1 MNHNS, CDR2 SASEGT. CDR3 length: 15 amino acids. Between the trimmed V and J ends, which lost 0 bases and 0 bases, there was a span of 8 bases. The chain's CDR3 is CASSEAGILNTEAFF. The CDR3 region has the DNA TGTGCCAGCAGTGAAGCGGGGATACTGAACACTGAAGCTTTCTTT.

This chain joins TRBV2 and TRBJ2-7, with TRBD2 matching 13 bases. Germline V gene lookup returns CDR1 SNHLY and CDR2 FYNNEI. V dropped 2 bases and J dropped 6; count of bases not matched to a gene: 4. The CDR3 is made up of 15 amino acids. DNA for the CDR3: TGTGCCAGCAGTGAACACCGACTAGCGGGAGGCGAGCAGTACTTC. This gives the protein CASSEHRLAGGEQYF.

V usage is TRBV4-1 and J usage is TRBJ2-7; tentatively, D is TRBD2 (6 bases). With 4 bases removed from V and 3 bases from J, the gap between germline ends came to 16 bases. This CDR3 region has 15 residues. CDR1 is MGHRA and CDR2 is YSYEKL in the germline V gene. CDR3 sequence reads: CASSPPGRELYEQYF. In nucleotides, the CDR3 is TGCGCCAGCAGCCCCCCGGGGCGGGAACTCTACGAGCAGTACTTC.

This clonotype has a handful of counts. The rearrangement uses TRBV14 and TRBJ2-2, with unresolved D. The CDR3 is 12 residues long. V was shortened by 8 bases and J by 4 bases, with 8 bases between the two germline ends. Per germline, CDR1 SGHDN and CDR2 FVKESK. CDR3 in amino acids: CASVLGTGELFF. CDR3 in DNA: TGTGCCAGCGTCCTAGGCACCGGGGAGCTGTTTTTT.

Only a few counts were recorded for this clonotype. The chain is built from TRBV7-3 and TRBJ2-1; TRBD2 matches 12 bases. Germline CDR1 is SGHTA and CDR2 is FQGTGA. The CDR3 covers 15 residues. Trimming removed 4 bases from V and 5 bases from J; junction bases left unmatched: 3. The CDR3 sequence: CASSSLAGGHNEQFF. CDR3 coding DNA: TGTGCCAGCAGCTCACTAGCGGGAGGACACAATGAGCAGTTCTTC.

This clonotype was picked up a small number of times. The chain uses TRBV20-1 and TRBJ1-2; D unclear. Germline V gives CDR1 DFQATT, CDR2 SNEGSKA (reference sequence). V lost 3 bases to trimming and J lost 2 bases, with 7 bases between them. The CDR3 spans 12 residues. The CDR3 loop is CSASSLNYGYTF. Written as DNA, the CDR3 is TGCAGTGCTAGCAGCCTCAACTATGGCTACACCTTC.

This clonotype was counted between two and nine times. The chain recombines TRBV10-3 with TRBJ2-5; TRBD1 agrees at 10 bases. The germline gives CDR1 ENHRY, CDR2 SYGVKD. With 10 bases clipped from V and 5 bases from J, the junction kept 4 bases outside the gene matches. The CDR3 has 12 residues. The CDR3 nucleotides are TGTGCCACCGGACAGGGGGTCGAGACCCAGTACTTC. It codes for CATGQGVETQYF.

This clonotype was observed a few times. CDR3 nucleotide sequence: TGCGCCAGCGCGTGGCGGACAGACACTGAAGCTTTCTTT. Encoded protein: CASAWRTDTEAFF. This rearrangement joins TRBV10-2 to TRBJ1-1; D perhaps matches TRBD1 (6 bases). V was pared by 8 bases and J by 3 bases, with 13 bases between. CDR1 and CDR2 (germline): WSHSY, SAAADI. The CDR3 length is 13 residues.

With regard to this clonotype: Relative to the germline gene, one junction end is altered; a read error may explain this. V gene TRBV29-1 combines with J gene TRBJ2-3, with D perhaps being TRBD1 or TRBD2 (6 bases each). The CDR3 has 15 residues. CDR1 is SQVTM and CDR2 is ANQGSEA in the germline V gene. The CDR3 loop reads CSVGGGGGNTDRQYF. DNA for the CDR3: TGCAGCGTTGGGGGAGGAGGGGGAAACACAGATAGGCAGTATTTT.

This chain links TRBV27 with TRBJ1-4; D uncertain. This CDR3 region has 16 residues. V was trimmed by 6 bases and J by 5 bases, leaving 19 bases between them. Germline CDR1 reads MNHEY; CDR2 reads SMNVEV (reference sequence). The CDR3 reads CASRGGYGPVNEKLFF. CDR3 nucleotide sequence: TGTGCCAGCAGAGGAGGTTATGGCCCTGTAAATGAAAAACTGTTTTTT.

Only a few counts were recorded for this clonotype. V gene TRBV29-1 combines with J gene TRBJ1-1; D not certain. V was cut by 1 base and J by 2 bases, with 8 bases left in between. CDR1 and CDR2 from the germline V gene are SQVTM and ANQGSEA. This CDR3 is built from 13 residues. The CDR3 bases are TGCAGCGTTGAAGGCCCAGCTAACACTGAAGCTTTCTTT. Translating gives CSVEGPANTEAFF.

There are a few counts of this clonotype. The chain couples TRBV7-6 to TRBJ2-7; maybe TRBD2 (6 bases). The CDR3 loop spans 13 amino acids. V gave up 7 bases and J gave up 3 bases, with 13 bases separating them. From germline, CDR1 is SGHVS and CDR2 FNYEAQ. The CDR3 DNA reads as TGTGCCAGCACCCCCCCAGCGGGCTACGAGCAGTACTTC. It codes for CASTPPAGYEQYF.

This clonotype has more than one count but fewer than ten. CDR3 sequence reads: CASSSLGRFYGYTF. CDR3 DNA sequence: TGTGCCAGCAGTAGCTTAGGCCGATTTTATGGCTACACCTTC. This chain joins TRBV27 and TRBJ1-2; D remains ambiguous. Germline assignment: CDR1 MNHEY and CDR2 SMNVEV (reference sequence). The CDR3 is 14 amino acids. V dropped 5 bases and J dropped 5 bases, with 15 bases sitting between them.